This entry describes one T cell receptor (beta chain). As originally analysed: Nucleated cell counts were estimated from reference gene primer amplification. Clones were read by immunoSEQ multiplex PCR, and TCRdb kept only the in-frame ones, dropping some. That table is the source of V, J and clone size, and D and trimming were worked out from the DNA. The sample comprises approximately 170,000 clones, about 80% of which are singletons, and roughly a fifth rests with the top ten. These data originate in a study of blood T cell repertoires in COVID-19. CDR3 length: 14 amino acids. Germline V gene data show CDR1 as SGHRS and CDR2 as YFSETQ. Unmatched junction bases numbered 6, after V lost 1 base and J lost 5 bases.

The J gene is TRBJ2-7, the V gene TRBV5-1; TRBD2 matches 7 bases. Sequenced input: peripheral blood. The clonotype originates from a woman aged 80 or over with acute or convalescent COVID-19. The CDR3 DNA reads as TGCGCCAGCAGCTTGCGACTAGCAAACAACGAGCAGTACTTC. As protein: CASSLRLANNEQYF.